These T cell receptor beta chains were read from a single sample in a study of cytomegalovirus exposure and HLA in healthy donors. TCRdb keeps only in-frame clones here, not all; method: immunoSEQ multiplex PCR. Of 60,000 to 80,000 clones listed, 62% were seen once; the top ten hold around 2.8%. The sample comprised PBMCs. The receptors shown here come from a man younger than 40 in good health and CMV-seronegative. Each CDR3 is given with its conserved first and last residue. Each record gives: V gene, clone size, J gene, D gene, CDR3 DNA, CDR3 protein. A D gene is named only where the DNA matches it firmly. Clone size appears in some rows only: once, few, many, or a class for an expanded clone.

v_call: TRBV6-6; clone_size: few; j_call: TRBJ1-5; d_call: .; cdr3_nt: TGTGCCAGCAGTTACGTTGCGGACTATAGCAATCAGCCCCAGCATTTT; cdr3_aa: CASSYVADYSNQPQHF
v_call: TRBV6-1; clone_size: .; j_call: TRBJ1-5; d_call: .; cdr3_nt: TGTGCCATTGAACGGGGGGACAACAATCAGCCCCAGCATTTT; cdr3_aa: CAIERGDNNQPQHF
v_call: TRBV6-5; clone_size: .; j_call: TRBJ2-1; d_call: .; cdr3_nt: TGTGCCAGCACCCAGAGGACACTCCTCTTC; cdr3_aa: CASTQRTLLF
v_call: TRBV6-1; clone_size: .; j_call: TRBJ1-2; d_call: .; cdr3_nt: TGTGCCAGCAGTGAAGCCTTCGACAGGTGGGATCGCTACACCTTC; cdr3_aa: CASSEAFDRWDRYTF
v_call: TRBV7-9; clone_size: few; j_call: TRBJ1-1; d_call: TRBD1; cdr3_nt: TGTGCCAGCAGCTCCGGGACAGGGGTGAACACTGAAGCTTTCTTT; cdr3_aa: CASSSGTGVNTEAFF
v_call: TRBV5-6; clone_size: .; j_call: TRBJ1-3; d_call: TRBD1; cdr3_nt: TGTGCCAGCAGCATAGACAGGGGAATGAGAGGAAACACCATATATTTT; cdr3_aa: CASSIDRGMRGNTIYF
v_call: TRBV29-1; clone_size: .; j_call: TRBJ2-7; d_call: TRBD1; cdr3_nt: TGCAGCGTTGTGCCGGACAGGGGGTACGAGCAGTACTTC; cdr3_aa: CSVVPDRGYEQYF
v_call: TRBV6-6; clone_size: .; j_call: TRBJ2-7; d_call: .; cdr3_nt: TGTGCCAGCAGTTACCCCCAGGCGAGCTCCTACGAGCAGTACTTC; cdr3_aa: CASSYPQASSYEQYF
v_call: TRBV18; clone_size: .; j_call: TRBJ2-7; d_call: .; cdr3_nt: TGTGCCAGCTCACCACCGGGGGCCGAGCAGTACTTC; cdr3_aa: CASSPPGAEQYF
v_call: TRBV5-1; clone_size: .; j_call: TRBJ1-1; d_call: TRBD1; cdr3_nt: TGCGCCAGCAGCTGGACAGGGGCGAACACTGAAGCTTTCTTT; cdr3_aa: CASSWTGANTEAFF
v_call: TRBV7-8; clone_size: .; j_call: TRBJ2-3; d_call: TRBD2; cdr3_nt: TGTGCCAGCAGCCTCGCTAGCGGGACCAACACAGATACGCAGTATTTT; cdr3_aa: CASSLASGTNTDTQYF
v_call: TRBV19; clone_size: .; j_call: TRBJ1-1; d_call: .; cdr3_nt: TGTGCCAGTAGTACTTTTGGACTTAACACTGAAGCTTTCTTT; cdr3_aa: CASSTFGLNTEAFF
v_call: TRBV7-9; clone_size: .; j_call: TRBJ1-2; d_call: TRBD1; cdr3_nt: TGTGCCAGCAGCCAAACGGGACAGGAGATAAGGACCTTC; cdr3_aa: CASSQTGQEIRTF
v_call: TRBV4-1; clone_size: .; j_call: TRBJ2-4; d_call: TRBD1; cdr3_nt: TGCGCCAGCAGCCAGAGGACAGGGGGGTGGGACATTCAGTACTTC; cdr3_aa: CASSQRTGGWDIQYF